This entry describes one TCR beta chain. No antigen is known for it. This specimen comes from a study of Ad26.COV2.S vaccination and SARS-CoV-2 variants. Study background: In the COV1001 trial, the donor was in the Ad26.COV2.S arm. Broader study findings: Vaccine and placebo recipients had comparable breadth of non-spike TCRs. Placebo recipients showed lower spike-specific TCR breadth than vaccinees. Analyses of TCR breadth and depth may have underestimated total T cell responses.

Treatment given: roughly 18 received Ad26.COV2.S at low or high dose, single or two shots; 5 received placebo; per-sample allocation not given. Following the first vaccine or placebo injection, samples were taken on day 63. The CDR3 sequence is 16 residues long. The V gene end was trimmed by 4 bases and the J gene end by 5 bases; junction bases not matched to a gene: 10. CDR1 is SGHKS and CDR2 is YYEKEE in the germline V gene (reference sequence). Sequenced by immunoSEQ multiplex PCR; TCRdb stores in-frame clones only, minus some. In the table there are hundreds of thousands of clones, approximately 88% of which are singletons.

Sequencing used peripheral blood, obtained in a trial of Ad26.COV2.S vaccine versus placebo. This sequence was found in a person between 18 and 65 years old who received the Ad26.COV2.S COVID-19 vaccine or a placebo. The chain uses TRBV5-5 and TRBJ2-5; 11 nucleotides line up with TRBD2. The CDR3 sequence is CASSGLAGPRGETQYF. The CDR3 DNA reads TGTGCCAGCAGCGGACTAGCGGGCCCAAGGGGGGAGACCCAGTACTTC.